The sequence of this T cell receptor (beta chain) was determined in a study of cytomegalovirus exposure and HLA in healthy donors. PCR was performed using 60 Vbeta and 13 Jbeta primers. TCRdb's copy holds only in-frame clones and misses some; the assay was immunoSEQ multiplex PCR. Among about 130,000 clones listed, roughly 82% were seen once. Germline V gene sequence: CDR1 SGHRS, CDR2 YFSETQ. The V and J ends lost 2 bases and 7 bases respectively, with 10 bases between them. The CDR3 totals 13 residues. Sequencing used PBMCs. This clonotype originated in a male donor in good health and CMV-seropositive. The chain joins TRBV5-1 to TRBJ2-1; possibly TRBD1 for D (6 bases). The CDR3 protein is CASSLIQGNEQFF. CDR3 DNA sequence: TGCGCCAGCAGCTTAATACAGGGAAATGAGCAGTTCTTC.